The entry below describes one TCR beta chain. What it binds is not known. The data belong to a study of T-cell memory formation after mild COVID-19. The authors produced TCR alpha and TCR beta cDNA libraries with sample barcodes and UMIs by 5'RACE using constant-segment primers. TCRdb re-derived calls from the 5' RACE reads in MiXCR, one entry per CDR3 protein. The profile shows approximately 490,000 distinct CDR3 sequences, about a fifth of them singletons. Study-level findings and limits: Some responding clones appeared in pre-infection memory, suggesting cross-reactive memory joined. Second-wave clones peaking on day 37 lacked confirmed SARS-CoV-2 specificity. Among clones contracting day 15 to 85, CD4/CD8 was balanced, whereas later expanders leaned CD4+.

From germline, CDR1 is SQVTM and CDR2 ANQGSEA. V was clipped by 7 bases and J by 0 bases, with 12 bases between them. The CDR3 loop spans 13 amino acids. The sample consisted of PBMCs or a T cell subset sorted from them (not recorded which). This TCR came from an adult woman who had mild COVID-19 (a few samples of this study predate the infection). Cell type and time point are not known. This chain uses TRBV29-1 with TRBJ1-1, with unresolved D. The CDR3 region is CSARIDLNTEAFF. CDR3 in DNA: TGCAGCGCGAGGATCGACCTGAACACTGAAGCTTTCTTT.